Reported below is one T cell receptor (beta chain). As yet, its antigen is unknown. Per the germline V gene, CDR1 is SNHLY and CDR2 is FYNNEI. CDR3 length: 12 residues. Trimming at V came to 11 bases and at J to 5 bases, leaving 6 bases not matched to a gene. This specimen comes from a study of T cell repertoires in cytomegalovirus infection. At the level of the study: The public TCR beta signatures pointed to both CMV infection and matching HLA type. Study-wide findings and caveats: Frequencies of public TCR beta families were cumulated, and this identified carriers of CMV plus the relevant HLA. HLA-C-restricted CMV clonotypes gave the most frequent clonotype in two of eight donors.

TCRdb redid the calling of the reads with MiXCR, one entry per CDR3 protein. The sample contains over 150,000 distinct CDR3 sequences, 17% of which appear only once. V usage is TRBV2 and J usage is TRBJ2-5; 9 nucleotides line up with TRBD1. Specimen: CD8+ T cells from PBMCs. This receptor was taken from a human donor in good health (CMV status not recorded). Some clones in this sample may be carry-over from other donors' samples. CDR3 loop: CAGRDRAETQYF. The CDR3 DNA reads TGTGCCGGCCGGGACAGGGCGGAGACCCAGTACTTC. Complete variable domain (other parts from reference TRBV2 and TRBJ2-5): EPEVTQTPSHQVTQMGQEVILRCVPISNHLYFYWYRQILGQKVEFLVSFYNNEISEKSEIFDDQFSVERPDGSNFTLKIRSTKLEDSAMYFCAGRDRAETQYFGPGTRLLVL.